This is a list of T cell receptor beta chains from one sample in a study of shared clonotypes between healthy human individuals. Profiling relied on immunoSEQ multiplex PCR, and the TCRdb table lists in-frame clones only, not all of them. The data show about 110,000 clones, around 68% seen once. The sequencing sample was made of memory CD8+ T cells sorted from blood. All receptors come from a woman aged 25 to 45 in good health. Each CDR3 is given with its conserved first and last residue. D genes are given only for firm matches. Not all rows give a size; the values are once, few, many and, for expanded clones, a class.

J	D	size	V	CDR3	DNA
TRBJ2-7	TRBD2	NA	TRBV7-8	CASSQSGGTDYEQYF	TGTGCCAGCAGCCAATCGGGGGGAACCGATTACGAGCAGTACTTC
TRBJ2-2	TRBD2	NA	TRBV4-2	CASSRELAANTGELFF	TGTGCCAGCAGCCGAGAACTAGCGGCTAACACCGGGGAGCTGTTTTTT
TRBJ2-7	NA	NA	TRBV7-6	CASSPSDGTYEQYF	TGTGCCAGCAGCCCTTCGGACGGGACCTACGAGCAGTACTTC
TRBJ1-2	NA	NA	TRBV28	CASSLVSGTYGYTF	TGTGCCAGCAGTTTAGTTTCAGGGACCTATGGCTACACCTTC
TRBJ2-7	NA	NA	TRBV21-1	CASSINRRHSYEQYF	TGTGCCAGCAGCATCAACCGACGGCATTCCTACGAGCAGTACTTC
TRBJ2-1	TRBD1	NA	TRBV11-3	CASSWDRGSYNEQFF	TGTGCCAGCAGCTGGGACAGGGGCTCCTACAATGAGCAGTTCTTC
TRBJ2-3	NA	few	TRBV29-1	CSVEIHAADTQYF	TGCAGCGTTGAGATCCACGCGGCGGATACGCAGTATTTT
TRBJ1-4	NA	few	TRBV7-9	CASSLAPAHEKLFF	TGTGCCAGCAGCTTAGCGCCAGCACATGAAAAACTGTTTTTT
TRBJ1-4	TRBD1	NA	TRBV5-1	CASSLEEGARSEKLFF	TGCGCCAGCAGCTTGGAGGAGGGGGCTCGAAGTGAAAAACTGTTTTTT
TRBJ2-1	NA	many	TRBV30	CAWSNPRMRLSSYNEQFF	TGTGCCTGGAGTAACCCCCGTATGCGGCTCAGCTCCTACAATGAGCAGTTCTTC
TRBJ1-6	NA	NA	TRBV2	CASWDRTNSPLHF	TGTGCCAGCTGGGACCGGACTAATTCACCCCTCCACTTT
TRBJ2-7	NA	NA	TRBV11-3	CASSLAGVPNYEQYF	TGTGCCAGCAGCCTAGCTGGGGTCCCTAACTACGAGCAGTACTTC
TRBJ2-2	NA	once	TRBV11-2	CASSSQAGSLSFGGELFF	TGTGCCAGCAGCTCCCAAGCCGGGTCCTTGAGCTTCGGCGGGGAGCTGTTTTTT
TRBJ2-7	NA	NA	TRBV9	CASSVAAGPSYEQYF	TGTGCCAGCAGCGTAGCAGCTGGGCCCTCCTACGAGCAGTACTTC
TRBJ2-1	TRBD1	NA	TRBV5-1	CASSSTGGWSYNEQFF	TGCGCCAGCAGCTCTACAGGGGGCTGGTCCTACAATGAGCAGTTCTTC
TRBJ2-5	TRBD2	NA	TRBV4-1	CASSQGGLAGGTLETQYF	TGCGCCAGCAGCCAAGGGGGACTAGCGGGAGGGACCCTAGAGACCCAGTACTTC
TRBJ2-7	TRBD1	NA	TRBV5-1	CASSVGPGQGSDEQYF	TGCGCCAGCAGCGTTGGGCCGGGACAGGGGAGCGACGAGCAGTACTTC